This record looks at one TCR beta chain sequence and its context. It lacks a known antigen. The sample holds no much larger clone one base away, and base qualities are not on file. This sample was included in a study of cytomegalovirus exposure and HLA in healthy donors (dated 2017 in TCRdb). Describing the broader study: An earlier analysis of roughly 610 of the donors reported 276 Gb of sequence data and around 120 million unique TCR beta sequences obtained from approximately 180 million T cells. An early release that covered fewer than 800 HLA-typed donors contained approximately 320 gigabases of sequencing data and tens of millions of unique TCR sequences. Of the roughly 400 genotyped donors, approximately 83% fell in the genetic ancestry cluster associated with self-reported Caucasian donors. The aim of the study was to test whether cataloging public T cell receptors could identify signatures of past pathogen exposure. The T cell repertoires of several hundred subjects were profiled by immunosequencing and related to cytomegalovirus serostatus. In addition to the first cohort of around 670 subjects, a separate validation cohort of around 110 different subjects was used. To predict cytomegalovirus infection status, the study combined high-throughput TCR immunosequencing, statistical association of individual TCRs with disease status, and machine learning. In a later analysis, previously published TCR beta repertoires from hundreds of donors were re-analyzed and high-resolution HLA genotyping was added so that TCR occurrence patterns could be studied. In the later analysis, no new phenotypic data were used to find candidate immune exposures; instead, reliance was placed on TCR beta sequences and their occurrence across donors. An earlier analysis of more than 450 of the donors used high-throughput TCR beta sequencing to judge whether each TCR beta V gene segment behaved as functional or pseudogenic. Alongside the repertoire data, information on donor age, sex, ethnicity and CMV serostatus was compiled. Genome-wide SNP genotypes for about 65% of the roughly 700 donors were used in a later genetic analysis, which treated that subset as a discovery cohort. Every discovery cohort repertoire had been produced on one sequencing platform. HLA typing included class I and class II loci at four-digit resolution. Typing coverage differed by locus: A, B, C, DRB1 and DQB1 were typed in about 629-630 donors, DQA1 in 522, DPA1 in roughly 590, and DPB1 in 400 to 480. Five DR-DQ haplotypes were treated as single units for association and clustering because of strong linkage in the cohort. Among 398 genotyped donors of the cohort, an average of about 240,000 unique TCR beta nucleotide sequences were sequenced per donor, around a sixth of them non-productive. What the research found in general, with its limitations: According to a later genetic analysis, donors in an Asian-associated ancestry cluster had fewer N-insertions in productive TCRs than the approximately 630-donor mean. Three of the identified cytomegalovirus-associated TCR beta chains were confirmed in vitro to be specific for cytomegalovirus antigens. In a later analysis, HLA-associated TCR beta chains were found to be more clonally expanded and to have lower generation probabilities than equally common non-associated chains. In a later analysis, 16,951 TCR beta sequences were associated with specific HLA alleles at a false discovery rate of 0.05. Because HLA typing was missing for some donors at each locus, association tests included only the typed subset. In a later analysis, several top co-occurrence clusters were reported to appear linked to parvovirus B19, influenza, CMV and Epstein-Barr virus. Some IMGT-functional V segments, including TRBV6-2 and TRBV6-3, could not be distinguished by the 87-base-pair reads and were therefore excluded. Cytomegalovirus status was reported to be diagnosed by the classifier with high specificity and sensitivity in both the original and validation cohorts. A further reported finding was that TCR beta sequences accurately predicted the HLA-A and HLA-B alleles for most subjects in the first cohort. The authors suggested that the approach could potentially be extended to other disease states and immunological phenotypes. A total of roughly 160 TCR beta chains were listed by the study as associated with cytomegalovirus. In an earlier analysis of a few hundred of the donors, most TCR beta V segments were observed in productive rearrangements about 87% or about 30% of the time, broadly matching IMGT annotations. A later genetic analysis associated a missense DCLRE1C variant with V-gene and J-gene trimming of TCR beta chains, and an independent cohort replicated the association. Because counts were too low, seventeen rarely observed V segments, including chromosome 9 orphons, were excluded from the earlier analysis of fewer than 650 of the donors. Linkage disequilibrium might explain the correlated functional status among segregating V segments, but an unknown experimental factor could not be ruled out. Strong co-occurrence of HLA alleles, especially DR and DQ, made assigning TCR associations to individual alleles difficult. While some public TCRs were present in many individuals, most TCR sequences turned up only very rarely across donors. In a later analysis, TCR association rates were found to vary across HLA loci, with the most associated TCRs seen for DRB1 alleles and the fewest for HLA-C alleles. According to a later analysis, most CMV-associated TCR beta chains appeared to be HLA-restricted, and the HLA associations seemed to be driven largely by CMV exposure. A group of highly shared sequence variants was considered likely to be a technical artifact of the sequencing pipeline. The only immune exposure information available for the cohort was CMV serostatus. Sequencing depth was assumed to be roughly uniform across donors in the presence/absence analyses, though that assumption may not hold. This cohort had only TCR beta chains sequenced, and the lack of alpha or paired-chain data limited which features could be detected.

Library generation was performed with the immunoSEQ multiplex PCR assay. A mixture of 60 forward primers for TCR Vbeta segments and 13 reverse primers for TCR Jbeta segments was used in the multiplex PCR. A multiplex PCR assay on genomic DNA amplified the CDR3 region of rearranged TCR beta genes. Amplified TCR beta libraries were sequenced as 87-base-pair reads on the Illumina HiSeq System. From the authors' description of their analysis: A later analysis tallied around 87 million unique TCR beta chains across the 666 repertoires, and approximately 12 million of those chains were shared by two or more donors. Raw reads were error-corrected and collapsed into unique sequences with a nearest-neighbor algorithm that merged closely related sequences to remove PCR and sequencing errors. V, D and J gene segments were assigned by aligning CDR3 sequences to IMGT reference sequences. Each retained sequence needed at least a six-nucleotide match to both a V gene segment and a J gene segment. A rearrangement was called productive if the CDR3 had no stop codons and remained in frame with V and J, and every other rearrangement was called non-productive. Following IMGT convention, CDR3 was defined as the stretch from the second conserved V-encoded cysteine to the conserved J-encoded phenylalanine. The earlier analysis of approximately 500 of the donors excluded sequences that lacked an unambiguous match to a single V gene segment. An earlier analysis of a few hundred of the donors classified V segments as functional when productive rearrangements were above 56.7% and as segregating when the standard deviation between donors was above 5%. A statistical classification framework was developed to diagnose cytomegalovirus status using the catalog of TCR beta chain sequences. A later analysis assigned V and J genes by comparing TCR nucleotide sequences with IMGT/GENE-DB human TR gene sequences. A later analysis assigned CDR3 sequences and most-parsimonious VDJ recombination scenarios with the TCRdist pipeline. In a later analysis, each TCR beta chain was defined by its CDR3 amino acid sequence together with its V-gene family, and reads lacking a unique V-gene family were excluded. In a later analysis, 450 to 600 highly shared, low-generation-probability nucleotide sequences were removed to address suspected cross-contamination and a sequencing artifact. In a later analysis, a clonal expansion index for each public chain was calculated from normalized within-repertoire ranks of inferred template counts. A later analysis computed generation probabilities with a VDJ recombination model fitted to out-of-frame rearrangements, and checked the results against IGoR. In a later analysis, hypergeometric tests were used to score TCR-TCR, TCR-HLA and TCR-CMV co-occurrence, with a repertoire-size bias correction applied to TCR pairs. To estimate false discovery rates, a later analysis permuted the HLA or CMV assignments 20 times. In a later analysis, co-occurring TCRs were grouped using DBSCAN, and TCRdist sequence similarity was added for clustering within HLA-allele-positive subsets. Repertoires with fewer than 30,000 or more than 120,000 public chains, plus five repertoires with anomalous nucleotide sharing, were excluded from co-occurrence clustering. The clones in this table, taken by TCRdb from immuneACCESS, are in-frame only. Not every clone is retained; where verified, under half of the shortfall comes from an unresolved V gene, and the cause of the rest is unknown. V and J calls and clone size are given by that table; D and trimming were obtained from the DNA. Recorded for this sample are 250,000 to 350,000 clones; around two thirds of them occurred a single time. The ten largest clones represent roughly 2.4% of the sample.

CDR1 and CDR2, per the germline V gene (reference sequence), are LNHDA and SQIVND. Trimming costs V 5 bases and J 4 bases, and their ends lie 12 bases apart. Measured from the cysteine to the phenylalanine, the CDR3 is 14 residues long. The DNA shown is the 42-base CDR3, in frame from base 1. The cohort comprised around 700 healthy bone marrow donors. Cohort members were all nominally healthy when sampled, although unrecorded immune exposures were likely present. The donor was CMV seronegative and was included in the group of a few hundred seronegative cohort members. A peripheral blood sample was provided by each donor, and peripheral blood mononuclear cells were used for TCR beta sequencing. The Qiagen DNeasy Blood Extraction Kit was used to extract genomic DNA from the blood cell samples.

This sequence originates from a female donor in good health and CMV-seronegative. The V and J segments used are TRBV19 and TRBJ2-1; the D region possibly corresponds to TRBD1 (6 bases align). Sequences were obtained from PBMCs. The bases read TGTGCCAGTAGTCGGCAGGGGCGGTACAATGAGCAGTTCTTC. It specifies CASSRQGRYNEQFF.